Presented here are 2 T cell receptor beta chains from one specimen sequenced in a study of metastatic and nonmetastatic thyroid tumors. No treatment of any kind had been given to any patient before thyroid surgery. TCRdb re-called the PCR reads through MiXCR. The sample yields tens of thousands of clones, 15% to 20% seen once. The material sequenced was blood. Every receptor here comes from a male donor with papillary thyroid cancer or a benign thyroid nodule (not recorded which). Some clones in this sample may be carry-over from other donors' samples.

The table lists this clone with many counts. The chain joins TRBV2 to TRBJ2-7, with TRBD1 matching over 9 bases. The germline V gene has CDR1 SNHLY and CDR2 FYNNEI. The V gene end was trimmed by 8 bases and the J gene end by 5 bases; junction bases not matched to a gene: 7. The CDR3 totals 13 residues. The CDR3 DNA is TGTGCCAGCCACCGGGACAGGGAGGACGAGCAGTACTTC. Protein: CASHRDREDEQYF. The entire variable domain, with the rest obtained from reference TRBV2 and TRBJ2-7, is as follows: EPEVTQTPSHQVTQMGQEVILRCVPISNHLYFYWYRQILGQKVEFLVSFYNNEISEKSEIFDDQFSVERPDGSNFTLKIRSTKLEDSAMYFCASHRDREDEQYFGPGTRLTVT.

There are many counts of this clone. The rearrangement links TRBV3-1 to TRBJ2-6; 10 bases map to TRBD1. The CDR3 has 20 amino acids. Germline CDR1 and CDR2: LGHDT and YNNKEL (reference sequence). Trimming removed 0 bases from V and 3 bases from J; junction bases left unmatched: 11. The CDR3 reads CASSQDIPDRGQGGANVLTF. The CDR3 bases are TGTGCCAGCAGCCAAGATATCCCCGACAGGGGGCAGGGTGGGGCCAACGTCCTGACTTTC. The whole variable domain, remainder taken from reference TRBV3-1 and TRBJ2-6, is DTAVSQTPKYLVTQMGNDKSIKCEQNLGHDTMYWYKQDSKKFLKIMFSYNNKELIINETVPNRFSPKSPDKAHLNLHINSLELGDSAVYFCASSQDIPDRGQGGANVLTFGAGSRLTVL.